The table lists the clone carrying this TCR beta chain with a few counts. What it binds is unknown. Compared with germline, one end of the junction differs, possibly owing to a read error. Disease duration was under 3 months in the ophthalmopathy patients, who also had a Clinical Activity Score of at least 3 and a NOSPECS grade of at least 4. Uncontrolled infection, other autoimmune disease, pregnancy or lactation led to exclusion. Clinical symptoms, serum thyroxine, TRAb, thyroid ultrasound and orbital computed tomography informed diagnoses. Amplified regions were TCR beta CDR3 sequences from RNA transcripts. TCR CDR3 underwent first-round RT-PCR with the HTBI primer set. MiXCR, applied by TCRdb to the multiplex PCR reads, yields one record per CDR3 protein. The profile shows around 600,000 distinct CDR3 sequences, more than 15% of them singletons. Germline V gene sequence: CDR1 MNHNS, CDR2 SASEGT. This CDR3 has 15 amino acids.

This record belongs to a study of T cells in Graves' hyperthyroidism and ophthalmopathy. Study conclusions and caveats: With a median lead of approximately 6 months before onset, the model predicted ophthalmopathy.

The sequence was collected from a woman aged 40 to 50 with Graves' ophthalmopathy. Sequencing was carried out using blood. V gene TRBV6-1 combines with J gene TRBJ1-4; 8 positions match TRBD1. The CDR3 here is CASNEGQGQGEKLFF. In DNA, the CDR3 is TGTGCCAGCAATGAAGGACAGGGCCAAGGTGAAAAACTGTTTTTT.